This entry lists 2 T cell receptor beta chains sequenced from one sample in a study of sequential checkpoint blockade in melanoma. The data were produced by immunoSEQ multiplex PCR, yet TCRdb's version contains in-frame clones alone and is incomplete. The sample shows around 22,000 clones, less than 75% of them seen only once. The sample's treatment: randomized to nivolumab then ipilimumab (arm A) or the reverse (arm B). This sample comprised CD8+ T cells sorted from blood (inferred from file names), obtained from a patient given nivolumab and ipilimumab in sequence. Receptors originate from a human donor with melanoma.

This chain links TRBV5-5 with TRBJ1-4; D unresolved. CDR3 length equals 13 residues. Trimming took 0 bases from V and 4 from J, leaving 4 bases between them. The germline CDR1 and CDR2 sequences are SGHKS and YYEKEE (reference sequence). CDR3 residues: CASSLELNEKLFF. The DNA of the CDR3 is TGTGCCAGCAGCTTGGAACTTAATGAAAAACTGTTTTTT.

The rearrangement uses TRBV6-5 and TRBJ1-5; perhaps TRBD1 as D (5 bases). Trimming cost V 4 bases and J 0 bases, with 10 bases left between them. Germline CDR1 is MNHEY and CDR2 is SVGAGI. The length of the CDR3 is 15 residues. CDR3 residues: CASSLVGGSNQPQHF. The CDR3 region has the DNA TGTGCCAGCAGTTTAGTGGGGGGTAGCAATCAGCCCCAGCATTTT.